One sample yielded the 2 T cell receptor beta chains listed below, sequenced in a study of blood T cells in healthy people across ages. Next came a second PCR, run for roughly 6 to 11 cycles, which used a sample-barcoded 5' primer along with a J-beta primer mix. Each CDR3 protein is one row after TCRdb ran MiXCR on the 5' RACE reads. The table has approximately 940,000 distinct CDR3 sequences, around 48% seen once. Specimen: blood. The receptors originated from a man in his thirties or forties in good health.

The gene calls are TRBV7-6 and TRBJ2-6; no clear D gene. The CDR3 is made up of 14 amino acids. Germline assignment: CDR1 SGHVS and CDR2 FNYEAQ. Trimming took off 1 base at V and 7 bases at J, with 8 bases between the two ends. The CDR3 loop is CASSLEGDANVLTF. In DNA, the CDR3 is TGTGCCAGCAGCTTAGAGGGTGACGCCAACGTCCTGACTTTC.

The CDR3 DNA reads as TGTGCCAGCAGCCCGGGGACAGGGAGAGGTACAGATACGCAGTATTTT. This translates into CASSPGTGRGTDTQYF. V and J are TRBV7-8 and TRBJ2-3; 9 bases are a match to TRBD1. The CDR3 totals 16 residues. The V gene's germline CDR1 is SGHVS and CDR2 FQNEAQ. The junction had 9 bases not matched to a gene; V was cut back by 5 bases and J by 3 bases.